This record looks at one T cell receptor (beta chain) sequence and its context. As yet, its antigen is unknown. The data were taken from a study of T cells in localized non-small cell lung cancer. Findings and limits, study-wide: It remains possible that heterogeneity exists, since only one tumor region was sequenced. Clonality peaked in uninvolved adjacent lung rather than tumor. Elevated circulating T cell density in blood was associated with longer overall survival.

V was pared by 3 bases and J by 0 bases, with 6 bases between. Germline V gene lookup returns CDR1 MGHRA and CDR2 YSYEKL. This CDR3 is built from 14 residues. Generated by immunoSEQ multiplex PCR, the TCRdb table keeps only in-frame clones and is missing some. The table records about 36,000 clones, 90% to 95% of them present only once. The clonotype comes from a female donor at least 60 years old with stage I lung adenocarcinoma. The chain employs TRBV4-1 and TRBJ1-3; D is unclear. Sequencing used peripheral blood, obtained before any cancer treatment. In DNA form, the CDR3 reads TGCGCCAGCAGCCACCGGGCCTCTGGAAACACCATATATTTT. It yields the protein CASSHRASGNTIYF.